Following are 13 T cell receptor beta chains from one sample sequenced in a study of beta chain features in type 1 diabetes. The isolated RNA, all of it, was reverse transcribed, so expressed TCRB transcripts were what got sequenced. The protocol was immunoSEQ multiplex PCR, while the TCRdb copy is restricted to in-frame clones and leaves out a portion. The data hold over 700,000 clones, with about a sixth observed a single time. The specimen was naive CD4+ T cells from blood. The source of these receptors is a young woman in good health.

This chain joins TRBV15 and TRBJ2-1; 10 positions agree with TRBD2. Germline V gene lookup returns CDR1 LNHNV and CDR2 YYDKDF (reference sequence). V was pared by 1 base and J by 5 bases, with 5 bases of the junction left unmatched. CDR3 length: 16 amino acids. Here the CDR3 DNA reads TGTGCCACCAGCAGAGTCGTACTAGCGGGAAACAATGAGCAGTTCTTC. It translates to CATSRVVLAGNNEQFF.

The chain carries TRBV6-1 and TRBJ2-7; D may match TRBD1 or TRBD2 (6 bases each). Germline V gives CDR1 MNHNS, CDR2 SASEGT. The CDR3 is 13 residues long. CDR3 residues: CATHEGGLYEQYF. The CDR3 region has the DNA TGTGCGACACACGAAGGGGGGCTCTACGAGCAGTACTTC.

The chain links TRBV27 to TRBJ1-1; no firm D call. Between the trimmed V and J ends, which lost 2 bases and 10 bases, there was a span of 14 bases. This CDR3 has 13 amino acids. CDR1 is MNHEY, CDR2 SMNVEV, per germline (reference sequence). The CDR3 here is CASSLSRQAGAFF. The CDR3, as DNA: TGTGCCAGCAGTTTAAGTCGCCAGGCTGGAGCTTTCTTT.

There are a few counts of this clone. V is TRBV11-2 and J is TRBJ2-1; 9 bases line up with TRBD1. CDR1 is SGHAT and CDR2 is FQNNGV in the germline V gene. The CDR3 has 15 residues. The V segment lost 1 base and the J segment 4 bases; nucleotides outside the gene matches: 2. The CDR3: CASSLGGQGYNEQFF. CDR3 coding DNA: TGTGCCAGCAGCTTAGGAGGACAGGGGTACAATGAGCAGTTCTTC.

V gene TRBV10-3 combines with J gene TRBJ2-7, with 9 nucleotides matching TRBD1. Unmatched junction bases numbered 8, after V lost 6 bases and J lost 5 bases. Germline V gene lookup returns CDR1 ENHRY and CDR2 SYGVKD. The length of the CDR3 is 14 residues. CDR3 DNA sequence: TGTGCCATCAGGACCGGGACAGGGTACGACGAGCAGTACTTC. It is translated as CAIRTGTGYDEQYF.

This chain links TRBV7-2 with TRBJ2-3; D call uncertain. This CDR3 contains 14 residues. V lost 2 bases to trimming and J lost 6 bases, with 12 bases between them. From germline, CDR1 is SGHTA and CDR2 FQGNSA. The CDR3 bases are TGTGCCAGCAGCTTAAGGACCCCCCCCGATACGCAGTATTTT. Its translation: CASSLRTPPDTQYF. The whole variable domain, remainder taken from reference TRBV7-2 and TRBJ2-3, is GAGVSQSPSNKVTEKGKDVELRCDPISGHTALYWYRQSLGQGLEFLIYFQGNSAPDKSGLPSDRFSAERTGGSVSTLTIQRTQQEDSAVYLCASSLRTPPDTQYFGPGTRLTVL.

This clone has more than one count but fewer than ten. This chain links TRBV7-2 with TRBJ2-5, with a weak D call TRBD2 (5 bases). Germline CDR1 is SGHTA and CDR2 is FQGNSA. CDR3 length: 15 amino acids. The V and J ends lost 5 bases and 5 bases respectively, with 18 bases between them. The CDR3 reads CASSTRPGVWETQYF. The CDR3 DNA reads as TGTGCCAGCAGCACCAGGCCCGGGGTCTGGGAGACCCAGTACTTC.

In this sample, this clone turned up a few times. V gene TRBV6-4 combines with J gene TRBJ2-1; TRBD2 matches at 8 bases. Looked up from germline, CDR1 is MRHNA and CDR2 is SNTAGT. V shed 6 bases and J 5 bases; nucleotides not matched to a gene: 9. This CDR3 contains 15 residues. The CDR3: CASSAFGTSDNEQFF. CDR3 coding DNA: TGTGCCAGCAGCGCCTTTGGGACTAGTGACAATGAGCAGTTCTTC.

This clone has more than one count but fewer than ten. Here the CDR3 DNA reads TGCGCCAGCAGCCAAGAGGGGATTGGTGTCAGGTTCTTC. It is translated as CASSQEGIGVRFF. The rearrangement links TRBV4-3 to TRBJ2-1; no definite D call. CDR3 size: 13 residues. The germline V gene encodes CDR1 LGHNA and CDR2 YSLEER. V lost 0 bases and J 15 bases, leaving 15 bases between the germline ends.

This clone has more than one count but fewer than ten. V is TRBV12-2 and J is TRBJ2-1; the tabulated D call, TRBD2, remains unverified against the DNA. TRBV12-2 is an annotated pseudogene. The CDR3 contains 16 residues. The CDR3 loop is CASRLVGTSGRNEQFF. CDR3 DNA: TGTGCAAGTCGCTTAGTCGGGACTAGCGGGAGGAATGAGCAGTTCTTC.

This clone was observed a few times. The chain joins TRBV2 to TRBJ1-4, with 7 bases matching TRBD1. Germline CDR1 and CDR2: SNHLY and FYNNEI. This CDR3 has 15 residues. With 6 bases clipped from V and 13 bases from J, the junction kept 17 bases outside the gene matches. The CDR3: CASRSQIRQGRSLFF. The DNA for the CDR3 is TGTGCCAGCAGAAGCCAGATCCGACAGGGACGATCACTGTTTTTT.

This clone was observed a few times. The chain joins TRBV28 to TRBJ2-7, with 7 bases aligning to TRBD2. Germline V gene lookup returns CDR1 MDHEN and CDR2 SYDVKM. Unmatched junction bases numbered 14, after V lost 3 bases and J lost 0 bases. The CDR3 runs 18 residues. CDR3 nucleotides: TGTGCCAGCAGTTTCCCCATATCTATGGGCGGGGGCTCCTACGAGCAGTACTTC. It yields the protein CASSFPISMGGGSYEQYF.

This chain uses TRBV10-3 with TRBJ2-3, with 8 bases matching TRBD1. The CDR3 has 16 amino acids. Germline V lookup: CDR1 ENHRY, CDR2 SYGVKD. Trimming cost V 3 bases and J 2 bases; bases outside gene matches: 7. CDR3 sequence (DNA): TGTGCCATCAGTGATCAGGGGGCGCCCCCCACAGATACGCAGTATTTT. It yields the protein CAISDQGAPPTDTQYF.